These T cell receptor beta chains were read from a single sample in a study of STAT5B mutations in CD4+ large granular lymphocyte leukemia. The table came from immunoSEQ multiplex PCR; TCRdb's copy has only in-frame clones and leaves some out. The sample has 35,000 to 45,000 clones, just over 85% seen once. Sample: CD4+ T cells from blood buffy coats. These receptors originate from a human donor in good health. The CDR3 runs from the conserved cysteine through the conserved F or W. The D gene is left open where the match is weak. Size is omitted from some rows. Given values are once, few, many or a class for expanded clones.

J gene: TRBJ2-7
V gene: TRBV6-5
D gene: -
clone size: -
CDR3 DNA: TGTGCCAGCAGTCCCCCCATCGGGAGTACCTACGAGCAGTACTTC
CDR3 protein: CASSPPIGSTYEQYF

J gene: TRBJ2-1
V gene: TRBV2
D gene: -
clone size: -
CDR3 DNA: TGTGCCAGCAGTGGAGGGCTGGGCTACAATGAGCAGTTCTTC
CDR3 protein: CASSGGLGYNEQFF

J gene: TRBJ2-2
V gene: TRBV14
D gene: -
clone size: once
CDR3 DNA: TGTGCCAGCAGTAAGACCGGGGAGCTGTTTTTT
CDR3 protein: CASSKTGELFF

J gene: TRBJ2-2
V gene: TRBV21-1
D gene: -
clone size: -
CDR3 DNA: TGTGCCAGCACCTTAAATCCAGGGGATGACACCGGGGAGCTGTTTTTT
CDR3 protein: CASTLNPGDDTGELFF

J gene: TRBJ1-1
V gene: TRBV19
D gene: TRBD1
clone size: -
CDR3 DNA: TGTGCCAGTAGTTGGGACAGAGGGAACACTGAAGCTTTCTTT
CDR3 protein: CASSWDRGNTEAFF

J gene: TRBJ2-5
V gene: TRBV6-1
D gene: TRBD2
clone size: -
CDR3 DNA: TGTGCCAGCAGTGACCTAGGGCGGGAGGCCCCGGGGACCCAGTACTTC
CDR3 protein: CASSDLGREAPGTQYF

J gene: TRBJ2-1
V gene: TRBV13
D gene: -
clone size: -
CDR3 DNA: TGTGCCAGCAGCTTACAAGGTAATGAGCAGTTCTTC
CDR3 protein: CASSLQGNEQFF

J gene: TRBJ2-2
V gene: TRBV7-2
D gene: TRBD2
clone size: -
CDR3 DNA: TGTGCCAGCAGCCGGAGAGGGACTAGCGGGAGCGGGGAGCTGTTTTTT
CDR3 protein: CASSRRGTSGSGELFF

J gene: TRBJ1-5
V gene: TRBV6-1
D gene: -
clone size: -
CDR3 DNA: TGTGCCAGCAGTTCTAGGGGAGGAGGTCAGCCCCAGCATTTT
CDR3 protein: CASSSRGGGQPQHF

J gene: TRBJ2-7
V gene: TRBV6-6
D gene: TRBD2
clone size: few
CDR3 DNA: TGTGCCAGCAGTTACCGGCCCGGGACTAGCACTCACGAGCAGTACTTC
CDR3 protein: CASSYRPGTSTHEQYF

J gene: TRBJ1-2
V gene: TRBV4-3
D gene: TRBD1
clone size: -
CDR3 DNA: TGCGCCAGCAGCCAAGATCTTAGTCAGACAGGGCACTATGGCTACACCTTC
CDR3 protein: CASSQDLSQTGHYGYTF

J gene: TRBJ2-5
V gene: TRBV19
D gene: TRBD2
clone size: -
CDR3 DNA: TGTGCCAGTAGTATTACGGGGGGACAAGAGACCCAGTACTTC
CDR3 protein: CASSITGGQETQYF

J gene: TRBJ2-1
V gene: TRBV4-1
D gene: TRBD2
clone size: -
CDR3 DNA: TGCGCCAGCAGCCCGACTAGCGGCCCACCCAATGAGCAGTTCTTC
CDR3 protein: CASSPTSGPPNEQFF

J gene: TRBJ2-3
V gene: TRBV29-1
D gene: -
clone size: -
CDR3 DNA: TGCAGCGCTCAAAGAGGGGCCACAGATACGCAGTATTTT
CDR3 protein: CSAQRGATDTQYF

J gene: TRBJ2-3
V gene: TRBV10-3
D gene: -
clone size: -
CDR3 DNA: TGTGCCATCAGTAAACAGGGAGAAGAAGATACGCAGTATTTT
CDR3 protein: CAISKQGEEDTQYF

J gene: TRBJ1-3
V gene: TRBV2
D gene: TRBD1
clone size: -
CDR3 DNA: TGTGCCAGCAGAACAGGGGGTAGTGGAAACACCATATATTTT
CDR3 protein: CASRTGGSGNTIYF

J gene: TRBJ2-2
V gene: TRBV4-2
D gene: TRBD2
clone size: -
CDR3 DNA: TGTGCCAGCAGCCAAGATAGCGTCTTGGGACTAGCGGGGATGGCCGGGGAGCTGTTTTTT
CDR3 protein: CASSQDSVLGLAGMAGELFF

J gene: TRBJ2-7
V gene: TRBV5-1
D gene: -
clone size: -
CDR3 DNA: TGCGCCAGCAGAAGGGAGGGGGGCCTCGAGCAGTACTTC
CDR3 protein: CASRREGGLEQYF

J gene: TRBJ1-3
V gene: TRBV6-6
D gene: -
clone size: -
CDR3 DNA: TGTGCCAGCAGTTACCTGGACCCGAGCTCTGGAAACACCATATATTTT
CDR3 protein: CASSYLDPSSGNTIYF

J gene: TRBJ2-7
V gene: TRBV29-1
D gene: -
clone size: -
CDR3 DNA: TGCAGCGTTGGCTCCTACGAGCAGTACTTC
CDR3 protein: CSVGSYEQYF

J gene: TRBJ1-1
V gene: TRBV28
D gene: TRBD1
clone size: -
CDR3 DNA: TGTGCCACCACACGCCCCTCCGGGACAGGGGGAACTGAAGCTTTCTTT
CDR3 protein: CATTRPSGTGGTEAFF

J gene: TRBJ1-4
V gene: TRBV15
D gene: -
clone size: -
CDR3 DNA: TGTGCCACCAGCAGAGATGGTCAAGAAAAACTGTTTTTT
CDR3 protein: CATSRDGQEKLFF

J gene: TRBJ1-2
V gene: TRBV6-1
D gene: -
clone size: -
CDR3 DNA: TGTGCCAGCACCCCCAACCACGGAGATGGCTACACCTTC
CDR3 protein: CASTPNHGDGYTF

J gene: TRBJ2-7
V gene: TRBV5-1
D gene: -
clone size: few
CDR3 DNA: TGCGCCAGCAGCTTGTATTCAGTCGGATACGAGCAGTACTTC
CDR3 protein: CASSLYSVGYEQYF

J gene: TRBJ2-7
V gene: TRBV18
D gene: TRBD2
clone size: -
CDR3 DNA: TGTGCCAGCTCTCTCCCCCCGGGGGAGGGAAACTACGAGCAGTACTTC
CDR3 protein: CASSLPPGEGNYEQYF

J gene: TRBJ2-7
V gene: TRBV2
D gene: TRBD2
clone size: -
CDR3 DNA: TGTGCCAGCACTCCGCGGGGGAGTGTCTACGAGCAGTACTTC
CDR3 protein: CASTPRGSVYEQYF

J gene: TRBJ2-5
V gene: TRBV7-3
D gene: TRBD1
clone size: once
CDR3 DNA: TGTGCCAGCAGCCCCCACAGGGGAGAGACCCAGTACTTC
CDR3 protein: CASSPHRGETQYF

J gene: TRBJ1-1
V gene: TRBV7-2
D gene: -
clone size: -
CDR3 DNA: TGTGCCAGCAGCTTACCAGGGGTCACTGAAGCTTTCTTT
CDR3 protein: CASSLPGVTEAFF

J gene: TRBJ1-2
V gene: TRBV28
D gene: -
clone size: -
CDR3 DNA: TGTGCCACCCGGACGCTCGGCTATGGCTACACCTTC
CDR3 protein: CATRTLGYGYTF

J gene: TRBJ2-7
V gene: TRBV6-6
D gene: -
clone size: -
CDR3 DNA: TGTGCCAGCAGTCCCGGGGGGCGAGAGCAGTACTTC
CDR3 protein: CASSPGGREQYF

J gene: TRBJ1-5
V gene: TRBV11-2
D gene: -
clone size: -
CDR3 DNA: TGTGCCAGCAGCCCGGACGGCAATAGCAATCAGCCCCAGCATTTT
CDR3 protein: CASSPDGNSNQPQHF

J gene: TRBJ1-1
V gene: TRBV2
D gene: -
clone size: -
CDR3 DNA: TGTGCCAGCACCTTCCCCGAGGACAGAGCTGAAGCTTTCTTT
CDR3 protein: CASTFPEDRAEAFF

J gene: TRBJ2-5
V gene: TRBV30
D gene: -
clone size: -
CDR3 DNA: TGTGCCTGGAACCCGGGTCCCCAAGAGACCCAGTACTTC
CDR3 protein: CAWNPGPQETQYF

J gene: TRBJ1-5
V gene: TRBV5-1
D gene: -
clone size: -
CDR3 DNA: TGCGCCAGCAGTTATCTAGTGGGACCCAATCAGCCCCAGCATTTT
CDR3 protein: CASSYLVGPNQPQHF

J gene: TRBJ2-2
V gene: TRBV11-1
D gene: -
clone size: -
CDR3 DNA: TGTGCCAGCAGCTCCCTTCTGAGGACCTCCGGGGAGCTGTTTTTT
CDR3 protein: CASSSLLRTSGELFF

J gene: TRBJ1-3
V gene: TRBV10-3
D gene: -
clone size: -
CDR3 DNA: TGTGCCATCAGTGCCTACTCTGGAAACACCATATATTTT
CDR3 protein: CAISAYSGNTIYF

J gene: TRBJ2-7
V gene: TRBV18
D gene: TRBD2
clone size: -
CDR3 DNA: TGTGCCAGCTCACCACCGACGGGAGCGGGAGTCTCCTACGAGCAGTACTTC
CDR3 protein: CASSPPTGAGVSYEQYF

J gene: TRBJ2-6
V gene: TRBV30
D gene: TRBD2
clone size: -
CDR3 DNA: TGTGCCTGGAGTGGGGGGGGCTCTGGGGCCAACGTCCTGACTTTC
CDR3 protein: CAWSGGGSGANVLTF

J gene: TRBJ1-2
V gene: TRBV5-1
D gene: TRBD1
clone size: -
CDR3 DNA: TGCGCCAGCAGCCGGGGACAGGGCGAATACGGCTACACCTTC
CDR3 protein: CASSRGQGEYGYTF

J gene: TRBJ2-3
V gene: TRBV7-9
D gene: TRBD1
clone size: once
CDR3 DNA: TGTGCCACCACCCTAACCCGGTGGGGACAGGGAAGGGCAGATACGCAGTATTTT
CDR3 protein: CATTLTRWGQGRADTQYF

J gene: TRBJ1-5
V gene: TRBV6-1
D gene: TRBD1
clone size: -
CDR3 DNA: TGTGCCAGCAGTGCAGGGGGCCCCTCCAATCAGCCCCAGCATTTT
CDR3 protein: CASSAGGPSNQPQHF

J gene: TRBJ2-3
V gene: TRBV28
D gene: -
clone size: -
CDR3 DNA: TGTGCCAGCAGTCCCGTGAACTTGGGCACAGATACGCAGTATTTT
CDR3 protein: CASSPVNLGTDTQYF

J gene: TRBJ2-3
V gene: TRBV9
D gene: TRBD2
clone size: -
CDR3 DNA: TGTGCCAGCAGCACCGGACTAGCGGTCGAGGGGCATACGCAGTATTTT
CDR3 protein: CASSTGLAVEGHTQYF

J gene: TRBJ1-1
V gene: TRBV6-4
D gene: -
clone size: -
CDR3 DNA: TGTGCCAGCATTCCGGACGGGGGAGGTGGAGCTTTCTTT
CDR3 protein: CASIPDGGGGAFF

J gene: TRBJ2-7
V gene: TRBV10-1
D gene: TRBD2
clone size: few
CDR3 DNA: TGCGCCAGCAGTGACATCGGGAGGGCTAGCGGGAAGGAGCAGTACTTC
CDR3 protein: CASSDIGRASGKEQYF

J gene: TRBJ1-1
V gene: TRBV2
D gene: TRBD1
clone size: -
CDR3 DNA: TGTGCCACCCGGCGGACAGGGAGGAACACTGAAGCTTTCTTT
CDR3 protein: CATRRTGRNTEAFF

J gene: TRBJ2-3
V gene: TRBV28
D gene: TRBD2
clone size: -
CDR3 DNA: TGTGCCAGCAGCCCCCGGCTAGCGGAAGATACGCAGTATTTT
CDR3 protein: CASSPRLAEDTQYF

J gene: TRBJ2-3
V gene: TRBV28
D gene: TRBD1
clone size: -
CDR3 DNA: TGTGCCAGCAGTTTATTCCTTCCCACAGGGGGCGGACCAGATACGCAGTATTTT
CDR3 protein: CASSLFLPTGGGPDTQYF

J gene: TRBJ2-3
V gene: TRBV5-1
D gene: -
clone size: -
CDR3 DNA: TGCGCCAGCAGCTTGGCCCAGCCCGGCACAGATACGCAGTATTTT
CDR3 protein: CASSLAQPGTDTQYF

J gene: TRBJ1-2
V gene: TRBV7-8
D gene: TRBD1
clone size: -
CDR3 DNA: TGTGCCAGCAGCCACGGACGGCCCCAGGGGGCTAACTATGGCTACACCTTC
CDR3 protein: CASSHGRPQGANYGYTF

J gene: TRBJ2-1
V gene: TRBV27
D gene: TRBD2
clone size: -
CDR3 DNA: TGTGCCAGCAGTTCCCGGACTAGCGGGAGATCCTACAATGAGCAGTTCTTC
CDR3 protein: CASSSRTSGRSYNEQFF

J gene: TRBJ1-1
V gene: TRBV5-1
D gene: -
clone size: few
CDR3 DNA: TGCGCCAGCAGCGAGGATTGGGAAGGAGTGGGCACTGAAGCTTTCTTT
CDR3 protein: CASSEDWEGVGTEAFF

J gene: TRBJ2-3
V gene: TRBV5-1
D gene: -
clone size: -
CDR3 DNA: TGCGCCAGCAGCCGGGGCACAGATACGCAGTATTTT
CDR3 protein: CASSRGTDTQYF

J gene: TRBJ2-1
V gene: TRBV7-3
D gene: -
clone size: -
CDR3 DNA: TGTGCCAGCAGCTTAACGCGGGTTAGCATCAATGAGCAGTTCTTC
CDR3 protein: CASSLTRVSINEQFF

J gene: TRBJ1-3
V gene: TRBV7-2
D gene: -
clone size: once
CDR3 DNA: TGTGCCAGCAGCTTAGGCATAAACTCTGGAAACACCATATATTTT
CDR3 protein: CASSLGINSGNTIYF

J gene: TRBJ2-5
V gene: TRBV5-1
D gene: -
clone size: -
CDR3 DNA: TGCGCCAGCAGCTTGGTCGGGCAGGGAGAGACCCAGTACTTC
CDR3 protein: CASSLVGQGETQYF

J gene: TRBJ2-5
V gene: TRBV18
D gene: TRBD1
clone size: -
CDR3 DNA: TGTGCCAGCTCACCGCAGGACAGGGTGGAGACCCAGTACTTC
CDR3 protein: CASSPQDRVETQYF

J gene: TRBJ1-3
V gene: TRBV4-2
D gene: -
clone size: -
CDR3 DNA: TGTGCCAGCAGCCAAGACCGGACACAGTACTCTGGAAACACCATATATTTT
CDR3 protein: CASSQDRTQYSGNTIYF